Shown below are 20 T cell receptor beta chains from a single sample sequenced in a study of OX40 agonist ivuxolimab in advanced cancers. TCRdb keeps only in-frame clones here, not all; method: immunoSEQ multiplex PCR. The data contain 80,000 to 85,000 clones, roughly 80% of them singletons. Sequenced material: CD4+ or CD8+ T cells sorted from blood, taken in a trial of the OX40 agonist ivuxolimab. The receptors originated from an adult with an advanced solid tumor such as melanoma, head and neck, liver or kidney cancer.

The V gene is TRBV2, the J gene TRBJ2-1; 12 bases agree with TRBD2. J was trimmed by 6 bases and V by 6 bases; bases with no gene match: 6. The CDR3 loop spans 15 amino acids. Germline values: CDR1 SNHLY, CDR2 FYNNEI. The CDR3 loop is CASSALAGGFNEQFF. The DNA of the CDR3 is TGTGCCAGCAGCGCACTAGCGGGGGGATTCAATGAGCAGTTCTTC.

The V call is TRBV5-1, the J call TRBJ2-1; TRBD2 might be the D (6 bases). V was shortened by 0 bases and J by 7 bases, with 11 bases between the two germline ends. This CDR3 contains 14 residues. The germline gives CDR1 SGHRS, CDR2 YFSETQ. CDR3 region: CASSLVWGTNEQFF. For the CDR3, the DNA is TGCGCCAGCAGCTTGGTGTGGGGGACTAATGAGCAGTTCTTC.

In this sample, this clone turned up once. V usage is TRBV19 and J usage is TRBJ1-4; maybe TRBD1 (5 bases). The CDR3 has 15 amino acids. Germline assignment: CDR1 LNHDA and CDR2 SQIVND (reference sequence). The ends were cut back, 8 bases at V and 1 base at J, with 14 bases in the middle. The CDR3 protein is CASGTNRRTNEKLFF. CDR3 DNA sequence: TGTGCCAGTGGAACCAACAGGAGAACTAATGAAAAACTGTTTTTT. Full variable domain (rest looked up from reference TRBV19 and TRBJ1-4): DGGITQSPKYLFRKEGQNVTLSCEQNLNHDAMYWYRQDPGQGLRLIYYSQIVNDFQKGDIAEGYSVSREKKESFPLTVTSAQKNPTAFYLCASGTNRRTNEKLFFGSGTQLSVL.

This clone was observed a single time. V is TRBV27 and J is TRBJ2-1, with D hard to call. V lost 2 bases to trimming and J lost 8 bases, with 10 bases between them. CDR3 size: 13 residues. CDR1 and CDR2 (germline): MNHEY, SMNVEV (reference sequence). The CDR3 region is CASSLQVRDEQFF. In DNA form, the CDR3 reads TGTGCCAGCAGTTTACAAGTCCGAGATGAGCAGTTCTTC.

The chain uses TRBV9 and TRBJ1-4, with a tentative D call TRBD1 (5 bases). Germline-derived CDR1 and CDR2 are SGDLS and YYNGEE. Trimming shortened V by 4 bases and J by 8 bases, and 18 bases separated the two germline ends. The CDR3 runs 15 residues. The CDR3 DNA reads TGTGCCAGCAGCCCGGGGACGGTGATTAGGGAAAAACTGTTTTTT. It translates to CASSPGTVIREKLFF.

This chain connects TRBV29-1 to TRBJ2-1; 8 positions match TRBD1. V shed 7 bases and J 3 bases; nucleotides not matched to a gene: 2. This CDR3 has 12 amino acids. CDR1 and CDR2 from the germline V gene are SQVTM and ANQGSEA. The CDR3 loop reads CSAGQDYNEQFF. CDR3 in DNA: TGCAGCGCGGGACAGGACTACAATGAGCAGTTCTTC.

The chain joins TRBV28 to TRBJ2-7, with D unclear. Trimming took 4 bases from V and 6 from J, leaving 7 bases between them. Per the germline V gene, CDR1 is MDHEN and CDR2 is SYDVKM. This CDR3 is built from 11 residues. The CDR3 DNA sequence: TGTGCCAGCAGTTCGACTCCCGAGCAGTACTTC. The encoded protein is CASSSTPEQYF.

J is TRBJ1-5 and V is TRBV27, with 7 bases fitting TRBD1. Germline V CDR1 and CDR2: MNHEY, SMNVEV (reference sequence). The CDR3 sequence is 14 residues long. Losses at the gene ends were 6 bases for V and 4 bases for J; bases not matched to a gene: 6. As DNA, the CDR3 is TGTGCCAGCAGGATTGGGACAGAAAATCAGCCCCAGCATTTT. It yields the protein CASRIGTENQPQHF.

The CDR3 DNA reads TGCAGCGTTGATGGGCGGGACCTTTACAATGAGCAGTTCTTC. This codes for CSVDGRDLYNEQFF. The gene calls are TRBV29-1 and TRBJ2-1, with D perhaps TRBD2 (6 bases). This CDR3 comprises 14 residues. Germline V gene data show CDR1 as SQVTM and CDR2 as ANQGSEA. V was clipped by 3 bases and J by 4 bases, with 13 bases between them.

The V and J genes are TRBV9 and TRBJ1-1, with TRBD1 matching 10 bases. The CDR3 has 15 residues. CDR1 is SGDLS and CDR2 is YYNGEE in the germline V gene. With V trimmed by 3 bases and J by 5 bases, 7 bases remained unmatched. The CDR3 sequence: CASSAGDRGWTEAFF. CDR3 nucleotide sequence: TGTGCCAGCAGCGCAGGGGACAGGGGATGGACTGAAGCTTTCTTT.

The genes are TRBV4-1 and TRBJ2-7, with a weak D call TRBD1 (6 bases). Germline CDR1 MGHRA, CDR2 YSYEKL. This CDR3 spans 14 amino acids. V lost 0 bases to trimming and J lost 5 bases, with 11 bases between them. CDR3 sequence: CASSQDRRGNEQYF. The DNA of the CDR3 is TGCGCCAGCAGCCAAGATCGCAGGGGAAACGAGCAGTACTTC.

The chain has TRBV6-5 and TRBJ1-2; 7 nucleotides line up with TRBD1. This CDR3 spans 14 amino acids. The J segment lost 8 bases and the V segment lost 6 bases, leaving 12 bases of the junction unmatched. Germline CDR1 MNHEY, CDR2 SVGAGI. The CDR3 DNA reads TGTGCCAGCAGCCCTACTGACAGGGCCTACGGCTACACCTTC. As protein: CASSPTDRAYGYTF.

The chain couples TRBV6-6 to TRBJ1-1; 7 nucleotides agree with TRBD1. V lost 3 bases and J lost 0; bases outside the gene matches: 7. The germline CDR1 and CDR2 sequences are MNHNY and SVGAGI (reference sequence). The CDR3 spans 16 residues. CDR3 residues: CASSYPPQGLNTEAFF. The CDR3 nucleotides are TGTGCCAGCAGTTATCCGCCACAGGGGTTGAACACTGAAGCTTTCTTT.

The rearrangement joins TRBV6-4 to TRBJ2-1; D remains ambiguous. V was pared by 0 bases and J by 0 bases, with 3 bases between. Germline assignment: CDR1 MRHNA and CDR2 SNTAGT. CDR3 length equals 14 residues. The CDR3 coding sequence is TGTGCCAGCAGTGACTCCGACTCCTACAATGAGCAGTTCTTC. Encoded protein: CASSDSDSYNEQFF.

CDR3 region: CASSAPGQGRAGELFF. The CDR3 bases are TGTGCCAGCAGCGCACCGGGACAGGGGAGGGCCGGGGAGCTGTTTTTT. The rearrangement uses TRBV11-3 and TRBJ2-2; 10 nucleotides agree with TRBD1. The V gene end was trimmed by 5 bases and the J gene end by 6 bases; junction bases not matched to a gene: 9. From germline, CDR1 is SGHNT and CDR2 YENEEA. The CDR3 runs to 16 residues.

The chain recombines TRBV15 with TRBJ1-4; 7 bases map to TRBD1. This CDR3 has 16 amino acids. Germline CDR1 is LNHNV and CDR2 is YYDKDF (reference sequence). After removal of 5 bases from V and 7 bases from J, the junction contained 13 bases not matched to a gene. CDR3 sequence: CATSPRRQGRGEKLFF. In DNA, the CDR3 is TGTGCCACCAGCCCCCGGCGACAGGGTCGGGGTGAAAAACTGTTTTTT.

In regard to this clone: A junction end diverges from the germline sequence, so it may reflect a read error. The V call is TRBV11-2, the J call TRBJ1-3, with D hard to call. The CDR3 consists of 13 residues. Germline CDR1 SGHAT, CDR2 FQNNGV. This CDR3 is CASCFNSGNTIYF. The CDR3 coding sequence is TGTGCCAGCTGCTTTAACTCTGGAAACACCATATATTTT.

The chain joins TRBV7-2 to TRBJ1-1; D perhaps matches TRBD1 (5 bases). Per the germline V gene, CDR1 is SGHTA and CDR2 is FQGNSA. This CDR3 region has 12 residues. Trimming stripped 5 bases from V and 7 bases from J, with 11 bases between. CDR3 protein: CASSPGRVEAFF. CDR3 in DNA: TGTGCCAGCAGCCCGGGGCGGGTTGAAGCTTTCTTT.

This rearrangement joins TRBV7-8 to TRBJ1-6; D is unclear. V was cut by 5 bases and J by 0 bases, with 14 bases left in between. This CDR3 has 17 residues. The germline V gene encodes CDR1 SGHVS and CDR2 FQNEAQ. This chain's CDR3 is CASSRRRTSSYNSPLHF. In DNA, the CDR3 is TGTGCCAGCAGCCGAAGAAGGACGAGCTCCTATAATTCACCCCTCCACTTT. Full variable domain (rest looked up from reference TRBV7-8 and TRBJ1-6): GAGVSQSPRYKVAKRGQDVALRCDPISGHVSLFWYQQALGQGPEFLTYFQNEAQLDKSGLPSDRFFAERPEGSVSTLKIQRTQQEDSAVYLCASSRRRTSSYNSPLHFGNGTRLTVT.

The chain employs TRBV2 and TRBJ1-5; no clear D. V lost 6 bases to trimming and J lost 9 bases, with 15 bases between them. Germline values: CDR1 SNHLY, CDR2 FYNNEI. The CDR3 runs 13 residues. As DNA, the CDR3 is TGTGCCAGCAGCTCGACCAATCACGGGCCCCAGCATTTT. Translated: CASSSTNHGPQHF.